This T cell receptor (beta chain) was sequenced for a study of blood T cell repertoires in COVID-19. Study-level background: Donors in the United States, Italy and Spain gave samples during acute or convalescent COVID-19.

TCRdb keeps only in-frame clones here, not all; method: immunoSEQ multiplex PCR. Of approximately 240,000 clones in the sample, more than 60% were seen once. The CDR3 contains 14 residues. Germline CDR1 is MNHEY and CDR2 is SMNVEV (reference sequence). The V segment lost 4 bases and the J segment 6 bases; nucleotides outside the gene matches: 6. V gene TRBV27 combines with J gene TRBJ2-7; TRBD2 matches at 10 bases. The sample taken for sequencing was peripheral blood. The clonotype comes from a woman between 40 and 50 years old with active or convalescent COVID-19. CDR3 in amino acids: CASSSSGGLREQYF. CDR3 bases: TGTGCCAGCAGTTCTAGCGGGGGACTCCGCGAGCAGTACTTC.